A single sample is the source of the 10 T cell receptor beta chains below, sequenced in a study of Graves' ophthalmopathy and Graves' hyperthyroidism. RNA transcripts served as template for amplifying TCR beta CDR3 sequences. Amplification began with first-round RT-PCR using HTBI primers, then second-round multiplex PCR was performed. TCRdb processed the multiplex PCR reads anew with MiXCR; each CDR3 protein has one entry. The table includes hundreds of thousands of distinct CDR3 sequences, about 40% detected once. Material for sequencing was peripheral blood. The receptors originated from an adult man with Graves' ophthalmopathy.

This clonotype appeared many times. The chain links TRBV7-9 to TRBJ2-7, with 8 bases lining up with TRBD1. This CDR3 is 17 amino acids long. Germline loops: CDR1 SEHNR, CDR2 FQNEAQ (reference sequence). V lost 6 bases and J lost 3; bases outside the gene matches: 16. The CDR3 protein is CASSPVGQGREDYEQYF. The CDR3 DNA sequence: TGTGCCAGCAGTCCGGTCGGACAGGGAAGAGAAGACTACGAGCAGTACTTC.

V and J are TRBV7-8 and TRBJ2-5, with D unresolved. Looked up from germline, CDR1 is SGHVS and CDR2 is FQNEAQ. CDR3 length equals 14 residues. Trimming cost V 2 bases and J 2 bases, with 9 bases left between them. CDR3 region: CASSLFLIQETQYF. For the CDR3, the DNA is TGTGCCAGCAGCTTATTCCTTATTCAAGAGACCCAGTACTTC.

The CDR3 loop is CASSYMTSGANTGELFF. DNA for the CDR3: TGCGCCAGCAGCTATATGACTAGCGGCGCGAACACCGGGGAGCTGTTTTTT. The chain links TRBV5-1 to TRBJ2-2, with 9 bases fitting TRBD2. The V and J ends lost 3 bases and 0 bases, in that order; junction bases with no gene match: 6. The CDR3 has 17 residues. Germline assignment: CDR1 SGHRS and CDR2 YFSETQ. Complete variable domain (other parts from reference TRBV5-1 and TRBJ2-2): KAGVTQTPRYLIKTRGQQVTLSCSPISGHRSVSWYQQTPGQGLQFLFEYFSETQRNKGNFPGRFSGRQFSNSRSEMNVSTLELGDSALYLCASSYMTSGANTGELFFGEGSRLTVL.

The V gene is TRBV9, the J gene TRBJ2-5, with a possible D match to TRBD1 (5 bases). The CDR3 runs to 17 residues. Germline V gene sequence: CDR1 SGDLS, CDR2 YYNGEE. Trimming stripped 5 bases from V and 1 base from J, with 21 bases between. Here the CDR3 reads CASSYSPWGRPQETQYF. The CDR3 DNA reads TGTGCCAGCAGTTACTCGCCATGGGGCAGGCCCCAAGAGACCCAGTACTTC.

The CDR3: CASSIAGGVYEQYF. The CDR3 coding sequence is TGTGCCAGTAGTATAGCAGGGGGCGTCTACGAGCAGTACTTC. The chain links TRBV19 to TRBJ2-7; 8 bases are shared with TRBD1. J lost 3 bases, V lost 1 base, and 2 bases had no gene match. In germline, CDR1 is LNHDA, CDR2 SQIVND (reference sequence). This CDR3 is 14 amino acids long.

This clonotype was detected many times. V usage is TRBV10-3 and J usage is TRBJ2-7; D unresolved. V lost 10 bases and J lost 1, with 17 bases in between. The CDR3 loop spans 14 amino acids. Germline V CDR1 and CDR2: ENHRY, SYGVKD. As DNA, the CDR3 is TGTGCCACCAGGCTTACGGATGATTCCTACGAGCAGTACTTC. Protein: CATRLTDDSYEQYF.

This clonotype was counted at least ten times. The chain carries TRBV7-9 and TRBJ2-7, with D uncertain. The ends were cut back, 2 bases at V and 4 bases at J, with 6 bases in the middle. Germline V gives CDR1 SEHNR, CDR2 FQNEAQ (reference sequence). The CDR3 spans 12 residues. CDR3 DNA: TGTGCCAGCAGCTTACGACCTTACGAGCAGTACTTC. Protein sequence: CASSLRPYEQYF.

Ten or more counts support this clonotype. This sequence joins TRBV2 and TRBJ2-5, with 8 positions matching TRBD2. The germline V gene encodes CDR1 SNHLY and CDR2 FYNNEI. The trim removed 3 bases at V and 3 bases at J, leaving 9 bases unmatched. This CDR3 is built from 16 residues. CDR3 amino acids: CASSDRREGSEETQYF. DNA for the CDR3: TGTGCCAGCAGTGACAGACGGGAGGGAAGCGAAGAGACCCAGTACTTC.

About this clonotype: A much larger clone sits a single nucleotide away, making a read error possible. V gene TRBV10-3 combines with J gene TRBJ2-5; D remains unclear. The germline CDR1 and CDR2 sequences are ENHRY and SYGVKD. The CDR3 spans 14 residues. Trimming shortened V by 5 bases and J by 4 bases, and 14 bases separated the two germline ends. The CDR3 DNA follows: TGTGCCATCAGTTACGGTGGTGGCGCAGAGACCCAGTACTTC. Translating it yields CAISYGGGAETQYF.

This clonotype was counted between two and nine times. The rearrangement links TRBV12-3 or TRBV12-4 to TRBJ1-1, with D unclear. V was clipped by 8 bases and J by 6 bases, with 19 bases between them. This CDR3 comprises 14 residues. CDR3 DNA: TGTGCCAGCGGCCCGGGAAGGATTTTGGCTGAAGCTTTCTTT. This sequence encodes CASGPGRILAEAFF.